This TCR beta chain emerged from a study of cytomegalovirus exposure and HLA in healthy donors. Amplification used 60 Vbeta primers and 13 Jbeta primers. TCRdb keeps only in-frame clones here, not all; method: immunoSEQ multiplex PCR. Of some 100,000 clones detected, 60% to 80% appear once; the ten largest clones hold more than 2%. The receptor comes from a human donor in good health. Sequenced sample: PBMCs.

The CDR3 protein is CASSVGLAGGPVNEQFF. DNA of the CDR3: TGTGCCAGCAGCGTTGGACTGGCGGGGGGGCCAGTGAATGAGCAGTTCTTC. This sequence joins TRBV9 and TRBJ2-1; 9 nucleotides match TRBD2. This CDR3 has 17 residues. The germline V gene has CDR1 SGDLS and CDR2 YYNGEE. The J segment lost 7 bases and the V segment lost 2 bases, leaving 13 bases of the junction unmatched.